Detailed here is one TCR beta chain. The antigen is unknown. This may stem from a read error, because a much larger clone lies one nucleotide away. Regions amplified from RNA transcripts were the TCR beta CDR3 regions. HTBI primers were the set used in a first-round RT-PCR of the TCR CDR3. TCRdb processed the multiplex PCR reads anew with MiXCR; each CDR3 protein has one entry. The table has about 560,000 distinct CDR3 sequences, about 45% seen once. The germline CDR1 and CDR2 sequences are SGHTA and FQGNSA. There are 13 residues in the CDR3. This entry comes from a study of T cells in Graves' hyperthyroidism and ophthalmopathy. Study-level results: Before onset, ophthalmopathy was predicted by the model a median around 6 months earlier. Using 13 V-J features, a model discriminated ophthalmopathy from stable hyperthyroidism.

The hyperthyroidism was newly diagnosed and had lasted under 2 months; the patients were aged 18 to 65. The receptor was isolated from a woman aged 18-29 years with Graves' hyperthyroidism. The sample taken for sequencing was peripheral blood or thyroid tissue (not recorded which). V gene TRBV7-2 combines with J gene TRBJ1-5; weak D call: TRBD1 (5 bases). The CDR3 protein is CASRQGSNRPQHF. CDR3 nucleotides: TGTGCCAGCAGGCAGGGTAGCAATCGGCCCCAGCATTTT.